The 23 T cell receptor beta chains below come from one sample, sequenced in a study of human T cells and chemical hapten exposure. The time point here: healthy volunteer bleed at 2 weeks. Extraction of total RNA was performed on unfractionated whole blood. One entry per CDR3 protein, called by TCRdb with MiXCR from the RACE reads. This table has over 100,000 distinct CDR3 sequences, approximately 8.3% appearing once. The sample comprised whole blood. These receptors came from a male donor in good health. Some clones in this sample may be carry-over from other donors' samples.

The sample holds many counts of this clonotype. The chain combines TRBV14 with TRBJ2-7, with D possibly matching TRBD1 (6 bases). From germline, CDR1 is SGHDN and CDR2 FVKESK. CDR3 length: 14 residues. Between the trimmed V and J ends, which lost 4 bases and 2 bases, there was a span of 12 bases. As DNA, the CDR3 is TGTGCCAGCAGCCCGACAGGCAGGACCTACGAGCAGTACTTC. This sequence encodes CASSPTGRTYEQYF.

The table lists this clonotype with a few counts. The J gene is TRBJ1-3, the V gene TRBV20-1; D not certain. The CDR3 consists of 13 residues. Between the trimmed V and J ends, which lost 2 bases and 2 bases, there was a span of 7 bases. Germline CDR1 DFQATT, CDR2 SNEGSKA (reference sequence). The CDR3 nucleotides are TGCAGTGCTAGACACGGGGCTGGAAACACCATATATTTT. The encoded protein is CSARHGAGNTIYF.

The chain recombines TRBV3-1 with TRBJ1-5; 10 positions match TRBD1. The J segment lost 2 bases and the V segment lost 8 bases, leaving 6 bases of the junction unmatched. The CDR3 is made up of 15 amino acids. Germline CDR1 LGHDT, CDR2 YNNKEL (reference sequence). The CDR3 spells CASGDRGRGNQPQHF. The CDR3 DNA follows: TGTGCCAGCGGGGACAGGGGTAGAGGCAATCAGCCCCAGCATTTT.

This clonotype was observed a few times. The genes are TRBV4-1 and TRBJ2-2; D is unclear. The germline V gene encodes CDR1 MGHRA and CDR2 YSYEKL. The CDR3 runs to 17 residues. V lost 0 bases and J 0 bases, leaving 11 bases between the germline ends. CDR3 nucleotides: TGCGCCAGCAGCCAAGATCTTTTGACGACGAACACCGGGGAGCTGTTTTTT. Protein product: CASSQDLLTTNTGELFF.

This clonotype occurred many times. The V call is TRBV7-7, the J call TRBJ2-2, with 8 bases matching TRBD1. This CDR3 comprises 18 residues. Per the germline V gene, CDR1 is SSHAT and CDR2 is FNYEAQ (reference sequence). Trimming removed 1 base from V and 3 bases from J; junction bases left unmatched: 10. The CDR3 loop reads CASSLGIGQGGDTGELFF. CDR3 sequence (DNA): TGTGCCAGCAGCTTAGGGATCGGACAGGGTGGCGACACCGGGGAGCTGTTTTTT.

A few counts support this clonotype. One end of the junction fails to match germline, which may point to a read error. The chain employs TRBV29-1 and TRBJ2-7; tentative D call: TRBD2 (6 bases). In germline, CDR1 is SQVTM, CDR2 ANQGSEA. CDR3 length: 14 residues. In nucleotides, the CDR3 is TGCAGCGCCCTCCCTCTCTGGGACTCCAACGAGCAGTACTTC. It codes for CSALPLWDSNEQYF.

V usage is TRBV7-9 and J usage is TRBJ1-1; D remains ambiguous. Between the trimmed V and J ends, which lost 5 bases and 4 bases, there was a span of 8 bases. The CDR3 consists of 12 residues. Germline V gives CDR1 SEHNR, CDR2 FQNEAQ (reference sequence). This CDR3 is CASSARGTEAFF. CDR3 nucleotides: TGTGCCAGCAGCGCGCGGGGCACTGAAGCTTTCTTT.

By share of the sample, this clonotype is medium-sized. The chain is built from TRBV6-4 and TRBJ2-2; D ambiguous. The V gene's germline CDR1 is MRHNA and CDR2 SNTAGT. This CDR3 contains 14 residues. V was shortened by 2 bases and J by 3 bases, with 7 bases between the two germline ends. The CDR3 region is CASSDGADTGELFF. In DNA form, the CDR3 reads TGTGCCAGCAGTGACGGAGCAGACACCGGGGAGCTGTTTTTT.

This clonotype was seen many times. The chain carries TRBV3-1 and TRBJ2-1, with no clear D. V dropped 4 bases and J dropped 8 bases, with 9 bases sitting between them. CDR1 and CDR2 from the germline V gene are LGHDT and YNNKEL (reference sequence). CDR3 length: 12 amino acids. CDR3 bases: TGTGCCAGCAGCCCGGTAGAAGATGAGCAGTTCTTC. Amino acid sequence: CASSPVEDEQFF.

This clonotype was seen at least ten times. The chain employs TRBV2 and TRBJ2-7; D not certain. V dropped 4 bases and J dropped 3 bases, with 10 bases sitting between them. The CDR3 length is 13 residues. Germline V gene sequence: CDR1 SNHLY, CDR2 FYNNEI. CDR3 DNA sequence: TGTGCCAGCAGTGGTCTGGGGAACTACGAGCAGTACTTC. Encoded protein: CASSGLGNYEQYF.

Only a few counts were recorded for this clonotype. CDR3 loop: CASSWGWGGIDEQFF. In nucleotides, the CDR3 is TGTGCCAGCAGTTGGGGTTGGGGTGGGATCGATGAGCAGTTCTTC. This rearrangement joins TRBV2 to TRBJ2-1; D gene uncertain. The V gene lost 5 bases and the J gene lost 8 bases, with 19 bases spanning the gap. The length of the CDR3 is 15 residues. Germline loops: CDR1 SNHLY, CDR2 FYNNEI.

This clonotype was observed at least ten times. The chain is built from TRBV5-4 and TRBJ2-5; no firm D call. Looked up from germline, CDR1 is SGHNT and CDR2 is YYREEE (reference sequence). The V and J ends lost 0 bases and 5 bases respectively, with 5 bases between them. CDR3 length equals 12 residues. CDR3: CASSLDGETQYF. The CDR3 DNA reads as TGTGCCAGCAGCTTGGACGGGGAGACCCAGTACTTC.

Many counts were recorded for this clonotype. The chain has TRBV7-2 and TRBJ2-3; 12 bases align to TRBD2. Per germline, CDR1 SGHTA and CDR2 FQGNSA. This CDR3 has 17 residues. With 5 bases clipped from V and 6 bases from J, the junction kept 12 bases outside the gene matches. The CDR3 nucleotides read TGTGCCAGCAGCCTACTTCCTAGCGGGGGGGCCGGGGATACGCAGTATTTT. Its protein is CASSLLPSGGAGDTQYF.

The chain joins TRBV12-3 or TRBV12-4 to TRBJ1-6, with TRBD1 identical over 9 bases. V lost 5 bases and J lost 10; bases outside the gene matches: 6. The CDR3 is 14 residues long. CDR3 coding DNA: TGTGCCAGCAGTGGGGGACAGGGCCAATCACCCCTCCACTTT. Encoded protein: CASSGGQGQSPLHF.

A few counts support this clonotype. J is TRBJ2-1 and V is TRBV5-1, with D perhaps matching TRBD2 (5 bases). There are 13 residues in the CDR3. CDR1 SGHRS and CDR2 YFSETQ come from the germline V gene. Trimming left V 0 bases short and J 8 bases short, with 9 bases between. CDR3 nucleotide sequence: TGCGCCAGCAGCTTGGACGGGGTCGATGAGCAGTTCTTC. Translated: CASSLDGVDEQFF.

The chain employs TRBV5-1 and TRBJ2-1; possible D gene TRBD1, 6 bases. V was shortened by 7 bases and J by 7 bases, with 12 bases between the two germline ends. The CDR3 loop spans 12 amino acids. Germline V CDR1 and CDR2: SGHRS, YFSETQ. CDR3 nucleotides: TGCGCCAGCGCCCAGGGGTGGAATGAGCAGTTCTTC. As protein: CASAQGWNEQFF.

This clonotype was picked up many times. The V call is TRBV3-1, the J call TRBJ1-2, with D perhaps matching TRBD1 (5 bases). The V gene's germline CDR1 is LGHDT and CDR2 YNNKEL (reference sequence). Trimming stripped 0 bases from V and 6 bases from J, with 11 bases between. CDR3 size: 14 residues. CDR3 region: CASSQEGGDHGYTF. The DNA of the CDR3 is TGTGCCAGCAGCCAAGAAGGAGGGGACCATGGCTACACCTTC.

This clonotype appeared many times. The CDR3 DNA reads TGCAGCGTTGCAACTACACAGTTTAACACTGAAGCTTTCTTT. Its protein is CSVATTQFNTEAFF. The chain combines TRBV29-1 with TRBJ1-1; no definite D call. CDR1 is SQVTM, CDR2 ANQGSEA, per germline. This CDR3 contains 14 residues. V lost 4 bases to trimming and J lost 2 bases, with 14 bases between them.

Here the CDR3 DNA reads TGCAGCGTTGAACGGTGGGTGACAGGGGCTGGCTACACCTTC. This sequence encodes CSVERWVTGAGYTF. The chain has TRBV29-1 and TRBJ1-2, with TRBD1 matching 8 bases. Germline-derived CDR1 and CDR2 are SQVTM and ANQGSEA. CDR3 length equals 14 residues. V lost 2 bases, J lost 7 bases, and 9 bases stayed unmatched.

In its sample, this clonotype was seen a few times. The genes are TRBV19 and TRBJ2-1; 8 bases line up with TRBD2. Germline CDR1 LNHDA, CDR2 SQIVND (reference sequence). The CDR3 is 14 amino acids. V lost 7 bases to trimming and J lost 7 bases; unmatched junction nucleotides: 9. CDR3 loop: CASKRGGQGNEQFF. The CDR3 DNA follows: TGTGCCAGTAAACGGGGGGGCCAGGGTAATGAGCAGTTCTTC.

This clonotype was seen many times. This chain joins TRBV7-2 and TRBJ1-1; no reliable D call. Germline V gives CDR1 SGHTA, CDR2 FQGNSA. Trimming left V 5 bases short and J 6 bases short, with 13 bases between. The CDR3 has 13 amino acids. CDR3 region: CASSRHGIPEAFF. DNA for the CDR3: TGTGCCAGCAGCCGACATGGCATTCCTGAAGCTTTCTTT.

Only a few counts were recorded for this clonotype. CDR3 protein: CSASSGKTGGASYEQYF. The CDR3 nucleotides read TGCAGTGCTAGTAGTGGAAAAACAGGGGGCGCCTCCTACGAGCAGTACTTC. This chain connects TRBV20-1 to TRBJ2-7; 9 nucleotides align to TRBD1. The CDR3 is made up of 17 amino acids. Per the germline V gene, CDR1 is DFQATT and CDR2 is SNEGSKA (reference sequence). J lost 0 bases, V lost 3 bases, and 12 bases had no gene match.

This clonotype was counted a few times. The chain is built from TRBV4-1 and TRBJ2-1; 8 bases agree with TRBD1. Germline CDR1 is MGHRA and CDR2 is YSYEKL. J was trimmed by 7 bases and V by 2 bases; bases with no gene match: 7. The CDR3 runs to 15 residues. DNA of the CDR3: TGCGCCAGCAGCCAACTAATGGGACAGGTGAATGAGCAGTTCTTC. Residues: CASSQLMGQVNEQFF.